The rows below give T cell receptor beta chains drawn from one sample of a study of T cells after yellow fever vaccination. TCRdb itself ran the 5' RACE reads through MiXCR, one entry per CDR3 protein. The sample holds 450,000 to 650,000 distinct CDR3 sequences, 20% to 25% seen once. Sequencing was performed on PBMCs, taken less than 25 days after the first yellow fever vaccination. The source is a man between 18 and 29 years old who received the YFV17D yellow fever vaccine. The CDR3 runs from the conserved cysteine through the conserved F or W. The D gene is left open where the match is weak. Size tells how often a clone was seen (once, few, many) or the class of an expanded clone, and some rows leave it out.

TRBJ2-2 TRBD2 TRBV5-1 17 - TGCGCCAGCAGCTTGGCTCGCGGGGGGGCCCTACCCGGGGAGCTGTTTTTT CASSLARGGALPGELFF
TRBJ1-1 - TRBV29-1 13 - TGCAGCGTTGCGAGGACCCTAGCGACTGAAGCTTTCTTT CSVARTLATEAFF
TRBJ1-6 TRBD1 TRBV4-3 17 - TGCGCCAGCAGCCAAGATCCCCCGGGACAGGGCAATTCACCCCTCCACTTT CASSQDPPGQGNSPLHF
TRBJ2-7 - TRBV5-6 12 - TGTGCCAGCAGCTTTAGCCCCCACGAGCAGTACTTC CASSFSPHEQYF
TRBJ1-6 - TRBV7-9 14 - TGTGCCAGCAAGTCTTCTGCGAGAACTTCACCCCTCCACTTT CASKSSARTSPLHF
TRBJ1-5 - TRBV4-3 13 many TGCGCCAGCAGCCAATTGCAGGGTAAACCCCAGCATTTT CASSQLQGKPQHF
TRBJ2-3 - TRBV12-3/TRBV12-4 21 - TGTGCCAGCAGTTGGGCACGGAGGGGTAGTCACTACTCCTTCAGCACAGATACGCAGTATTTT CASSWARRGSHYSFSTDTQYF
TRBJ2-2 TRBD1 TRBV6-2/TRBV6-3 15 - TGTGCCAGCATGGACAGGGCCTCGAACACCGGGGAGCTGTTTTTT CASMDRASNTGELFF
TRBJ2-3 TRBD2 TRBV10-3 14 few TGTGCCATCAGTGCACTAGCGGCAGCAGATACGCAGTATTTT CAISALAAADTQYF
TRBJ2-1 TRBD2 TRBV4-3 16 - TGCGCCAGCAGCCAAGACGGGGCGGGGGGCGGCAATGAGCAGTTCTTC CASSQDGAGGGNEQFF
TRBJ1-1 TRBD1 TRBV27 19 few TGTGCCAGCAGCACATTGGTTCGGACAGGGAGGGTTGAGGAGACTGAAGCTTTCTTT CASSTLVRTGRVEETEAFF
TRBJ2-4 - TRBV7-2 15 few TGTGCCAGCAGCCAAAGCGTGGGTACCAAAAACATTCAGTACTTC CASSQSVGTKNIQYF
TRBJ1-2 TRBD1 TRBV20-1 12 - TGCAGTGCGATAGGGGGCGGCTATGGCTACACCTTC CSAIGGGYGYTF
TRBJ2-5 TRBD2 TRBV20-1 13 few TGCAGTGCCCCCGCTAGCGGCCAAGAGACCCAGTACTTC CSAPASGQETQYF
TRBJ1-2 TRBD1 TRBV27 14 - TGTGCCAGCAGTTATTCGACAGGGGGCGCTGGCTACACCTTC CASSYSTGGAGYTF
TRBJ2-7 - TRBV25-1 11 - TGTGCCAGCGCCGCGGGTTACGAGCAGTACTTC CASAAGYEQYF
TRBJ2-5 - TRBV7-7 16 few TGTGCCAGCAGCTTAGAAGTCGGGGGCCCCCAAGAGACCCAGTACTTC CASSLEVGGPQETQYF
TRBJ1-2 - TRBV5-6 14 - TGTGCCAGCAGCTCGGTGCCGGGTGGATATGGCTACACCTTC CASSSVPGGYGYTF
TRBJ2-5 - TRBV4-1 16 - TGCGCCAGCAGCCAAGCCCTCAGGGGAATCCAAGAGACCCAGTACTTC CASSQALRGIQETQYF
TRBJ1-1 TRBD1 TRBV2 12 few TGTGCCAGCAGTGATGGGGACAGGGTCGCTTTCTTT CASSDGDRVAFF
TRBJ1-5 - TRBV20-1 13 few TGCAGTGCTAGAGGTTGGGTTAATCAGCCCCAGCATTTT CSARGWVNQPQHF
TRBJ2-4 - TRBV11-3 15 - TGTGCCAGCAGCTTAGACTCCGGGGGTCGGAACATTCAGTACTTC CASSLDSGGRNIQYF
TRBJ2-1 - TRBV25-1 15 - TGTGCCAGCAGCTACCTTACGGCAGGGGACAATGAGCAGTTCTTC CASSYLTAGDNEQFF
TRBJ2-1 TRBD2 TRBV6-1 14 - TGTGCCAGCAGTGAGCGCGGGGGGGCCGATGAGCAGTTCTTC CASSERGGADEQFF
TRBJ1-1 - TRBV5-1 12 few TGCGCCAGCAGCGAGGGCTTTACTGAAGCTTTCTTT CASSEGFTEAFF
TRBJ2-5 - TRBV4-3 15 many TGCGCCAGCAGCCAAGATCCCCGGACCGGGGAGACCCAGTACTTC CASSQDPRTGETQYF
TRBJ1-1 - TRBV5-4 15 - TGTCCCAGCAGCTTGGACCCCGCGCTCCCCACTGAAGCTTTCTTT CPSSLDPALPTEAFF
TRBJ1-1 TRBD1 TRBV20-1 11 many TGCAGTGCTAGAACCGGGACAGTAGCTTTCTTT CSARTGTVAFF
TRBJ2-2 - TRBV6-5 12 - TGTGCCAGCAGAACGGTCTCTCGGGAGCTGTTTTTT CASRTVSRELFF
TRBJ1-1 - TRBV20-1 13 few TGCAGTGCTATGGGTCTCAGTTACACTGAAGCTTTCTTT CSAMGLSYTEAFF
TRBJ2-5 TRBD2 TRBV19 14 - TGTGCCAGTAGCCTCCGGGACTATCAAGAGACCCAGTACTTC CASSLRDYQETQYF
TRBJ1-4 - TRBV5-5 14 few TGTGCCAGCAGCTCAGGATGGGCTAATGAAAAACTGTTTTTT CASSSGWANEKLFF
TRBJ2-4 - TRBV19 16 - TGTGCCAGTAGTATAGATCAGGGAATGCCGCGAAACATTCAGTACTTC CASSIDQGMPRNIQYF
TRBJ2-6 - TRBV18 14 - TGTGCCAGCAAAGGCGCCTCTGGGGCCAACGTCCTGACTTTC CASKGASGANVLTF
TRBJ2-3 - TRBV14 14 many TGTGCCAGCAGCGGGACACCTAGCACAGATACGCAGTATTTT CASSGTPSTDTQYF
TRBJ1-1 - TRBV18 14 - TGTGCCAGCTCACCATTGGTAGACGGCCAAACTCCTTTCTTT CASSPLVDGQTPFF
TRBJ2-5 TRBD2 TRBV6-2/TRBV6-3 13 few TGTGCCAGCAGGACTAGCGCACAAGAGACCCAGTACTTC CASRTSAQETQYF
TRBJ1-2 - TRBV6-5 14 few TGTGCCAGCAGTTACATGAACAGGGAGGGCGGCTACACCTTC CASSYMNREGGYTF
TRBJ1-6 - TRBV20-1 12 - TGCAGTCTTCGAATCCTTAATTCACCCCTCCACTTT CSLRILNSPLHF
TRBJ1-1 - TRBV5-1 17 - TGCGCCAGCAGCCTCATACGGGGGGTGGAGATGAACACTGAAGCTTTCTTT CASSLIRGVEMNTEAFF
TRBJ1-6 TRBD1 TRBV5-1 14 - TGCGCCAGCAGCTTAGGGGCAGGGGGTACACCCCTCCACTTT CASSLGAGGTPLHF
TRBJ1-5 - TRBV28 12 few TGTGCCAGCACTACCCGAAATCAGCCCCAGCATTTT CASTTRNQPQHF
TRBJ2-1 - TRBV14 15 - TGTGCCAGCAGCCAATGGGGGAGCTCCTACAATGAGCAGTTCTTC CASSQWGSSYNEQFF
TRBJ2-1 TRBD2 TRBV20-1 14 - TGCAGTGCTAGAGTAAGAACTAGCGGGTATGAGCAGTTCTTC CSARVRTSGYEQFF
TRBJ2-1 TRBD2 TRBV6-2/TRBV6-3 18 - TGTGCCAGCAGTCCCCACCAATTGCGGGGGGGGGCCTACAATGAGCAGTTCTTC CASSPHQLRGGAYNEQFF
TRBJ2-5 - TRBV20-1 14 - TGCAGTGCTAGGCCGGGGGCTACCCAAGAGACCCAGTACTTC CSARPGATQETQYF
TRBJ2-3 TRBD1 TRBV10-3 14 - TGTGCCACCACGACAGGGATTAGCACAGATACGCAGTATTTT CATTTGISTDTQYF
TRBJ2-2 TRBD1 TRBV24-1 14 few TGTGCCACCAGTGAGCGACAGGGGGAGGGGGAGCTGTTTTTT CATSERQGEGELFF
TRBJ2-6 TRBD2 TRBV9 17 - TGTGCCAGCAGCCCACCGCCGGGGAGGGGTGGGGCCAACGTCCTGACTTTC CASSPPPGRGGANVLTF
TRBJ2-3 TRBD2 TRBV19 16 - TGTGCCAGTAGGGGGACTACAGCCTCTAGCACAGATACGCAGTATTTT CASRGTTASSTDTQYF